Sequencing of this T cell receptor beta chain was carried out in a study of T-cell reconstitution after alpha-beta-depleted transplantation in children. Study findings and constraints: T-cell numbers and diversity, one year after transplant, stemmed largely from T cells that were newly produced. Reports say that about two months after transplant, the alpha-beta T cells came out of several hundred graft clones that had expanded. Several patients had high TCRbeta diversity at day 60; it came from surviving recipient T cells and thymic progenitors.

J lost 6 bases, V lost 3 bases, and 7 bases had no gene match. The CDR3 loop spans 15 amino acids. The germline gives CDR1 SGHRS, CDR2 YFSETQ. TCRbeta library construction was performed incorporating unique molecular identifiers. MiXCR, applied by TCRdb to the PCR reads, yields one record per CDR3 protein. The profile shows approximately 89,000 distinct CDR3 sequences, roughly a sixth of them singletons. This clonotype was picked up a small number of times. Its antigen is unidentified. The clonotype originates from a male patient between 2 and 9 years old who had a stem cell transplant for acute lymphoblastic leukemia, so the T cells may come from the graft donor. This rearrangement joins TRBV5-1 to TRBJ2-1; 9 nucleotides align to TRBD2. Sequencing was performed on PBMCs, mostly from graft donor cells, taken 180 days after TCRalphabeta/CD19-depleted stem cell transplant. The CDR3 nucleotides read TGCGCCAGCAGCTCTGTTAGCGGGGGATTCAATGAGCAGTTCTTC. Translating gives CASSSVSGGFNEQFF.